This T cell receptor (beta chain) derives from a study of T cell changes during pregnancy in multiple sclerosis. This clone has a handful of counts. Only in-frame clones appear in the TCRdb table, and some are missing; sequencing was by immunoSEQ multiplex PCR. The sample holds some 100,000 clones, roughly 90% seen once. This CDR3 has 13 residues. Germline V gives CDR1 SGHNT, CDR2 YYREEE (reference sequence). V was trimmed by 1 base and J by 2 bases, leaving 6 bases between them. The sequence came from a female donor with multiple sclerosis, enrolled in a pregnancy study. The rearrangement joins TRBV5-4 to TRBJ1-2; D may be TRBD1 (5 bases). The sequenced sample was peripheral blood, obtained after pregnancy. The CDR3 bases are TGTGCCAGCAGCTTGTACAGGAACTATGGCTACACCTTC. Translated, it gives CASSLYRNYGYTF.